This TCR beta chain was identified during a study of PD-L1 blockade in urothelial cancer. The wider study: Blood was analyzed 3 weeks (second dose) and 6 weeks after treatment start. Per blood sample, T cells had a median of around 150,000.

Profiled with immunoSEQ multiplex PCR; TCRdb holds only in-frame clones, not every one. This sample carries some 110,000 clones, around 90% of them seen once, and the ten largest clones take 3.5% to 4.5%. Indicated time point: peripheral blood 6 weeks after treatment start. This receptor was obtained from a man aged 55-75 years with urothelial cancer. Material: PBMCs, obtained around atezolizumab (anti-PD-L1) treatment.

DNA of the CDR3: TGTGCCAGCGTTTTCGCGGGCAATCAGCCCCAGCATTTT. As protein: CASVFAGNQPQHF. V gene TRBV2 combines with J gene TRBJ1-5, with D uncertain. Germline values: CDR1 SNHLY, CDR2 FYNNEI. This CDR3 contains 13 residues. Between the trimmed V and J ends, which lost 8 bases and 2 bases, there was a span of 10 bases. The full variable domain, with the rest looked up from reference TRBV2 and TRBJ1-5, is EPEVTQTPSHQVTQMGQEVILRCVPISNHLYFYWYRQILGQKVEFLVSFYNNEISEKSEIFDDQFSVERPDGSNFTLKIRSTKLEDSAMYFCASVFAGNQPQHFGDGTRLSIL.